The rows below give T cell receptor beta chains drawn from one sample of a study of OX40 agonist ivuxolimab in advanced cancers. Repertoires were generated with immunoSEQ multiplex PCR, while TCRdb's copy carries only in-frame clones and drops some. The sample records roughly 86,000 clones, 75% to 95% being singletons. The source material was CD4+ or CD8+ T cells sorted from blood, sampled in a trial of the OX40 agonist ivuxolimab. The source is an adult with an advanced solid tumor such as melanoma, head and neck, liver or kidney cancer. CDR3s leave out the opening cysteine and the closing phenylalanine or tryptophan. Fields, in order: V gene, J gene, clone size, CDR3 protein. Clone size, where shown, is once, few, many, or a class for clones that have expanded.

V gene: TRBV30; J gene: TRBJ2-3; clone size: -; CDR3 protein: AWSVRGGDTQY
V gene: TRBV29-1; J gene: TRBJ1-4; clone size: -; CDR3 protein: SVESGEKLF
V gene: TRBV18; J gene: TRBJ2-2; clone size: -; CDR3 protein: ASSFYPSDTGELF
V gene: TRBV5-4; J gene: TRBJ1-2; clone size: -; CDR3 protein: ASSLTGTGSGYT
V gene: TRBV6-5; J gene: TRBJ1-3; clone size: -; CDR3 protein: ASRQGAFGGTIY
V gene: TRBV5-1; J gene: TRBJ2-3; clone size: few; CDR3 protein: ASSLGVSADTQY
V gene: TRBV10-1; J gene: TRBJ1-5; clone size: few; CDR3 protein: ASRGCQPQH
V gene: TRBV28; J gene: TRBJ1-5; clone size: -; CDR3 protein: ASRGAFMIGNQPQH
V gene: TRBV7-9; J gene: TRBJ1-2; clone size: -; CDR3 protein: ASSIGTNYGYT
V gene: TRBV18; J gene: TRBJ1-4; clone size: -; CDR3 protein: ASSLNRGIEEKLF
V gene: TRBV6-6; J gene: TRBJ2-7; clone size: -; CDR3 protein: ASAPSGGDREQY
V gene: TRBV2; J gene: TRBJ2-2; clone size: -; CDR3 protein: ASSAWTSTGELF
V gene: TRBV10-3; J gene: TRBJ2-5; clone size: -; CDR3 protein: AISVRGSEETQY
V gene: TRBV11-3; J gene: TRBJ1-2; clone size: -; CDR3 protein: ASSLERTGGTYGYT
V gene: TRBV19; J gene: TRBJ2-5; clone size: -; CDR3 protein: ATMVAGRRETQY
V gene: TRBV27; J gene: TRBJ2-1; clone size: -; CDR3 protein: ASSSQRGNYNEQF
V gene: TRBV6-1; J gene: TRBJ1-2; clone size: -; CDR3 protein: ASRTPLHGYT
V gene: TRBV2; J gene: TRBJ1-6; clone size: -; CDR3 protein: ASNLDSHTNSPLH
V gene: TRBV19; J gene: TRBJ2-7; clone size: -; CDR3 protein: ASSVSDRVPEQY
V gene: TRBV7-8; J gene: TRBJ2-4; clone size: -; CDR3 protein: ASSPGTSQHNEQY
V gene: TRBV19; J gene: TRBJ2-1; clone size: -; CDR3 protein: ASSIRSGDGDEQF
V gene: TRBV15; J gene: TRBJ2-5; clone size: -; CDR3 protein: ATSRDHSQRETQY
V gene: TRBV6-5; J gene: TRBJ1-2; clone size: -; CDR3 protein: AKLGPGNYGYT
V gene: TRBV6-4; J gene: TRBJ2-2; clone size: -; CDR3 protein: ASPMREWDYTGELF
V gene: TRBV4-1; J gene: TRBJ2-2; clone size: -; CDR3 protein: ASSQDGTGGTGELF
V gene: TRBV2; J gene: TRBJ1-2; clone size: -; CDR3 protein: ASRRDTGGLNYGYT
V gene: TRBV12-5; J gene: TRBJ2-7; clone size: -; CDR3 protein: ASGRDSYEQY
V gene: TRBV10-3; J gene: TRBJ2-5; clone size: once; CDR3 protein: AIKDPGRPETQY
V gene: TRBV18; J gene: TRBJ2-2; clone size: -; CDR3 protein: ASQSTGGDTGELF
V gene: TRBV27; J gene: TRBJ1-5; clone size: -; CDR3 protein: ASSPGQGNQPQH
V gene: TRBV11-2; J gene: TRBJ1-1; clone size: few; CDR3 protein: ASSLAGGDTEAF
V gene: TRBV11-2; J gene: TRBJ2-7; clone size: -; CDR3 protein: ASSLDSGASSYEQY
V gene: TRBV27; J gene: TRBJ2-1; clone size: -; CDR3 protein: ATYSNLVHEQF
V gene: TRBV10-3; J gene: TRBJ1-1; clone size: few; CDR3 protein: AISEMANTEAF
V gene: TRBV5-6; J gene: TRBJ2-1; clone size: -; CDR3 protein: ASSLSYRGEQF
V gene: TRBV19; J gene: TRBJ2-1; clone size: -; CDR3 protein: ASSIRPLSYEQF
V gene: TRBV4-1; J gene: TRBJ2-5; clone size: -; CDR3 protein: ASSQAGRQARETQY
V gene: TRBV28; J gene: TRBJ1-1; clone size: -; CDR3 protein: ASSSDRALDTEAF
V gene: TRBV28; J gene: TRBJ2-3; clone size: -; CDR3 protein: ASSPGLAEPSTDTQY
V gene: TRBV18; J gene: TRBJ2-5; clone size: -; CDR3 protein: ASSPNQETQY
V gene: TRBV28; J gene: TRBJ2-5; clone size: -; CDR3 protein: ASSFPATKETQY
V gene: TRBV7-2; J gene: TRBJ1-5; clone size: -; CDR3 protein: ASSLSGNQPQH
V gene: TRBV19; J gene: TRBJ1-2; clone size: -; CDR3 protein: ASSIGRRGYT
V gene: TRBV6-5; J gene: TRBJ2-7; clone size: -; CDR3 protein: ASSYRDSPREQY